One sample yielded the 25 T cell receptor beta chains listed below, sequenced in a study of low-dose radiotherapy and immunotherapy resistance in tumors. Indicated time point: after trial treatment. Treatment noted: LDRT plus nivolumab, ipilimumab, low-dose cyclophosphamide and aspirin (RACIN trial). First-strand cDNA used TRAV- and TRBV-specific primers, covering alpha and beta chains. Over roughly 20 PCR cycles, TCRs were amplified from a constant-region primer and V-primer adapter. A single record per CDR3 protein comes from TCRdb applying MiXCR to the reads. Altogether fewer than 110,000 distinct CDR3 sequences are present, less than 25% being singletons, with the ten largest covering 4.1%. Material: PBMCs, obtained after low-dose radiotherapy plus immunotherapy. All receptors derive from a male donor with prostate cancer.

This clonotype turned up a few times. This rearrangement joins TRBV6-2 or TRBV6-3 to TRBJ2-7; the match to TRBD2 covers 12 bases. Germline assignment: CDR1 MNHEY and CDR2 SVGEGT. The CDR3 covers 14 residues. J was trimmed by 3 bases and V by 6 bases; bases with no gene match: 3. Here the CDR3 DNA reads TGTGCCAGCAGCCGACTAGCGGGAGTCTACGAGCAGTACTTC. Protein sequence: CASSRLAGVYEQYF.

This clonotype was seen many times. The rearrangement joins TRBV29-1 to TRBJ2-3; 7 bases are a match to TRBD2. CDR1 is SQVTM, CDR2 ANQGSEA, per germline. V lost 7 bases and J lost 4; bases outside the gene matches: 8. This CDR3 has 13 residues. The CDR3 coding sequence is TGCAGCGACCAGCGGGGATTAGCAGATACGCAGTATTTT. This sequence encodes CSDQRGLADTQYF.

Note on this clonotype: A far larger clone is just one base off, so this is likely a read error. This is likely a read error, given that the CDR3 carries no conserved phenylalanine or tryptophan at its end. The V and J genes are TRBV12-3 or TRBV12-4 and TRBJ2-3; no clear D gene. V was clipped by 6 bases and J by 4 bases, with 14 bases between them. The CDR3 totals 14 residues. The CDR3 reads CASSSPGWADTQYL. In DNA, the CDR3 is TGTGCCAGCAGCTCCCCCGGGTGGGCAGATACGCAGTATTTA.

Remarks on this clonotype: The DNA is left out, because the CDR3 cannot be placed on it with certainty; the CDR3 is given as TCRdb lists it. The chain combines TRBV5-3 with TRBJ2-2; the table assigns TRBD1, which was not confirmed against the DNA. TRBV5-3 is treated as an ORF (open reading frame) with a function not yet certain. From its first to its last residue, the CDR3 has 16 amino acids. The CDR3 is CASSLDYTLTGELFFF.

This clonotype was detected ten times or more. The chain joins TRBV7-2 to TRBJ2-5, with D perhaps TRBD1 (5 bases). Germline CDR1 and CDR2: SGHTA and FQGNSA. V lost 5 bases and J 0 bases, leaving 13 bases between the germline ends. CDR3 size: 15 residues. The CDR3 region is CASSDLGANQETQYF. The CDR3 DNA sequence: TGTGCCAGCAGCGACTTAGGGGCCAACCAAGAGACCCAGTACTTC.

This clonotype has at least ten counts. The rearrangement links TRBV9 to TRBJ2-3; D uncertain. CDR1 is SGDLS, CDR2 YYNGEE, per germline. CDR3 length equals 13 residues. V lost 3 bases, J lost 0 bases, and 5 bases lay in between. The CDR3 sequence is CASSESSTDTQYF. The CDR3 nucleotides read TGTGCCAGCAGCGAGTCTAGCACAGATACGCAGTATTTT.

There are many counts of this clonotype. The chain uses TRBV30 and TRBJ1-3, with D tentatively TRBD1 (5 bases). V lost 3 bases, J lost 2 bases, and 8 bases lay in between. The germline V gene encodes CDR1 GTSNPN and CDR2 SVGIG (reference sequence). This CDR3 has 13 amino acids. The CDR3 region has the DNA TGTGCCTGGAGCGGGGGGACTGGAAACACCATATATTTT. Amino acid sequence: CAWSGGTGNTIYF.

This clonotype was seen once. A clone one base away is much larger, so this may be a read error. This sequence joins TRBV27 and TRBJ2-7; no clear D. Per the germline V gene, CDR1 is MNHEY and CDR2 is SMNVEV (reference sequence). The CDR3 is 15 amino acids. The V end was cut by 3 bases, the J end by 5 bases, with 17 bases between. CDR3 DNA: TGTGCCAGCAGTTTCGATGGTGCCCCCTCGGACGAGCAGTACTTC. Protein sequence: CASSFDGAPSDEQYF.

Turning to this clonotype: A read error is likely here: a far larger clone is one base away. CDR3 nucleotides: TGTGCCAGCACACTCGGGACAGGGGATCAGCCCCAGCTTTTT. Its protein product is CASTLGTGDQPQLF. The chain combines TRBV6-2 or TRBV6-3 with TRBJ1-5, with TRBD1 matching 10 bases. There are 14 residues in the CDR3. Germline V gives CDR1 MNHEY, CDR2 SVGEGT.

The table lists this clonotype with a few counts. The chain joins TRBV20-1 to TRBJ2-3, with D possibly TRBD2 on 6 matching bases. Trimming removed 3 bases from V and 2 bases from J, with 18 bases in between. The CDR3 covers 16 residues. CDR1 and CDR2 (germline): DFQATT, SNEGSKA (reference sequence). The CDR3 nucleotides are TGCAGTGCTAGGGGGCTAGACGGGGGATACACAGATACGCAGTATTTT. Protein product: CSARGLDGGYTDTQYF.

CDR3 DNA sequence: TGTGCCAGCAGTGACAGGTATAAGACGGGGCAAGAGACCCAGTACTTC. This encodes CASSDRYKTGQETQYF. The chain joins TRBV25-1 to TRBJ2-5; D may be TRBD2 (5 bases). The CDR3 is 16 amino acids. Germline V gene lookup returns CDR1 MGHDK and CDR2 SYGVNS. The V gene lost 3 bases and the J gene lost 2 bases, with 16 bases spanning the gap.

This clonotype has ten or more counts. The V call is TRBV20-1, the J call TRBJ1-1; D is perhaps TRBD1 (6 bases). The germline V gene encodes CDR1 DFQATT and CDR2 SNEGSKA (reference sequence). CDR3 length: 12 amino acids. Trimming removed 6 bases at V and 5 bases at J, with 13 bases between. CDR3 nucleotides: TGCAGTGCCCTTGAGGGGGGGACTGAAGCTTTCTTT. This codes for CSALEGGTEAFF.

The rearrangement uses TRBV3-1 and TRBJ2-3; D may be TRBD2 (5 bases). The CDR3 is made up of 17 amino acids. V gave up 1 base and J gave up 0 bases, with 14 bases separating them. Per the germline V gene, CDR1 is LGHDT and CDR2 is YNNKEL (reference sequence). CDR3 sequence: CASSQVSVAGSTDTQYF. In DNA, the CDR3 is TGTGCCAGCAGCCAAGTCTCGGTTGCGGGCAGCACAGATACGCAGTATTTT.

This clonotype appeared many times. The V and J genes are TRBV5-1 and TRBJ2-2; TRBD1 might be the D (5 bases). The CDR3 loop spans 17 amino acids. The V gene lost 4 bases and the J gene lost 4 bases, with 20 bases spanning the gap. Per germline, CDR1 SGHRS and CDR2 YFSETQ. This CDR3 reads CASSLPPRERSTGELFF. The CDR3, as DNA: TGCGCCAGCAGCCTCCCCCCCAGGGAACGGAGCACCGGGGAGCTGTTTTTT.

The chain has TRBV10-3 and TRBJ2-1; D is perhaps TRBD2 (6 bases). The V gene lost 4 bases and the J gene lost 0 bases, with 13 bases spanning the gap. The CDR3 is 16 amino acids. Germline loops: CDR1 ENHRY, CDR2 SYGVKD. CDR3 protein: CAISAGLASSYNEQFF. The DNA for the CDR3 is TGTGCCATCAGTGCCGGTCTAGCGAGCTCCTACAATGAGCAGTTCTTC.

This clonotype appeared many times. The V call is TRBV4-2, the J call TRBJ2-7; TRBD1 aligns across 10 bases. Germline values: CDR1 LGHNA, CDR2 YNFKEQ. This CDR3 region has 15 residues. The ends lost 3 bases at V and 3 bases at J; junction bases unmatched: 5. The CDR3 region has the DNA TGTGCCAGCAGCCAGGAAAGGACAGGGGGCTACGAGCAGTACTTC. This gives the protein CASSQERTGGYEQYF.

The rearrangement uses TRBV23-1 and TRBJ2-4, with 11 bases identical to TRBD1. TRBV23-1 is noted as an ORF with a role that remains uncertain. The ends lost 0 bases at V and 0 bases at J; junction bases unmatched: 22. The CDR3 has 24 amino acids. As DNA, the CDR3 is TGCGCCAGCAGTCAATCGATAGCCGGACAGGGGGCCCTAGCGGAGAGCTTAGCCAAAAACATTCAGTACTTC. It encodes CASSQSIAGQGALAESLAKNIQYF.

There are many counts of this clonotype. The chain uses TRBV25-1 and TRBJ1-2; 9 bases fit TRBD1. J lost 1 base, V lost 6 bases, and 3 bases had no gene match. The CDR3 has 14 amino acids. Germline assignment: CDR1 MGHDK and CDR2 SYGVNS. CDR3 bases: TGTGCCAGCAGGCGGACAGGGGATAACTATGGCTACACCTTC. It is translated as CASRRTGDNYGYTF.

This clonotype rates as medium-sized. The chain carries TRBV6-6 and TRBJ1-1, with D possibly TRBD1 on 6 matching bases. Deletions cut 8 bases from V and 4 bases from J, with 14 bases between. This CDR3 spans 13 amino acids. Germline lookup yields CDR1 MNHNY and CDR2 SVGAGI (reference sequence). The CDR3 region is CASRGGPGTEAFF. The CDR3 bases are TGTGCCAGCCGGGGGGGGCCGGGCACTGAAGCTTTCTTT.

This clonotype was counted a single time. A far bigger clonotype differs at one base, so this is likely a read error. V gene TRBV6-2 or TRBV6-3 combines with J gene TRBJ2-1; TRBD2 aligns across 10 bases. This CDR3 has 17 residues. Germline V gene sequence: CDR1 MNHEY, CDR2 SVGEGT. For the CDR3, the DNA is TGTGCCAGCAGCTTAGAAGGAGCGGGGGGGATGAACAATGACCAGTTCTTC. Amino acid sequence: CASSLEGAGGMNNDQFF.

In regard to this clonotype: With a far larger clone one base away, a read error is the likely cause. The chain links TRBV5-6 to TRBJ1-5, with 7 positions matching TRBD1. Per germline, CDR1 SGHDT and CDR2 YYEEEE. The CDR3 covers 12 residues. The CDR3 DNA follows: TGTGTCAGCAGCACAGGGGTTCCGCCCCAGCATTTT. Translated: CVSSTGVPPQHF.

This clonotype was seen ten or more times. The chain recombines TRBV18 with TRBJ1-6; D ambiguous. The CDR3 consists of 17 residues. Germline-derived CDR1 and CDR2 are KGHSH and LQKENI. The V gene lost 6 bases and the J gene lost 5 bases, with 20 bases spanning the gap. Here the CDR3 reads CASSSFERIVNNSPLHF. The CDR3 nucleotides are TGTGCCAGCTCGTCATTTGAGCGGATAGTAAATAATTCACCCCTCCACTTT. The variable domain in full, completed from reference TRBV18 and TRBJ1-6, reads NAGVMQNPRHLVRRRGQEARLRCSPMKGHSHVYWYRQLPEEGLKFMVYLQKENIIDESGMPKERFSAEFPKEGPSILRIQQVVRGDSAAYFCASSSFERIVNNSPLHFGNGTRLTVT.

This clonotype has a count of ten or more. This chain connects TRBV30 to TRBJ2-3; the D is unclear. With 1 base removed from V and 5 bases from J, the gap between germline ends came to 22 bases. The CDR3 sequence is 17 residues long. CDR1 GTSNPN and CDR2 SVGIG come from the germline V gene (reference sequence). CDR3 region: CAWSAPSTSPTKDTQYF. DNA for the CDR3: TGTGCCTGGAGTGCCCCCTCGACATCCCCCACGAAAGATACGCAGTATTTT.

V usage is TRBV6-5 and J usage is TRBJ2-2; D not resolved. Germline V gene sequence: CDR1 MNHEY, CDR2 SVGAGI. V lost 2 bases and J lost 7, with 8 bases in between. The CDR3 has 13 amino acids. The CDR3 sequence: CASSYGLGGELFF. The CDR3 DNA follows: TGTGCCAGCAGTTACGGGCTCGGCGGGGAGCTGTTTTTT.

The sample holds many counts of this clonotype. This chain links TRBV6-6 with TRBJ2-1; D may match TRBD1 or TRBD2 (5 bases each). With 8 bases removed from V and 3 bases from J, the gap between germline ends came to 11 bases. The germline V gene has CDR1 MNHNY and CDR2 SVGAGI (reference sequence). There are 13 residues in the CDR3. The CDR3 DNA reads as TGTGCCAGCCGGGTGGGGGACTACAATGAGCAGTTCTTC. Its translation is CASRVGDYNEQFF.